This TCR beta chain was recorded in a study of blood T cell repertoires in COVID-19. Study background: The samples span acute and convalescent COVID-19 from the United States, Italy and Spain.

The repertoire was sequenced with immunoSEQ multiplex PCR; TCRdb's copy has only in-frame clones and lacks some. The data contain roughly 150,000 clones, about four fifths of them singletons. CDR1 is SGHTA and CDR2 is FQGNSA in the germline V gene. The ends were cut back, 5 bases at V and 3 bases at J, with 11 bases in the middle. The CDR3 sequence is 14 residues long. The J gene is TRBJ1-3, the V gene TRBV7-2; D is ambiguous. Sequenced sample: peripheral blood. The sequence came from a woman at least 80 years old with acute or convalescent COVID-19. CDR3 sequence: CASSPGDFGNTIYF. In DNA form, the CDR3 reads TGTGCCAGCAGCCCGGGAGACTTTGGAAACACCATATATTTT.